This note documents a single T cell receptor beta chain sequence. The antigen it recognizes is unknown. Base quality data are lacking; no much larger clone is found one base away. The CDR3 starts with the cysteine, ends with the phenylalanine, and has 13 residues. Only the CDR3 DNA is retained, 39 bases long and in frame from the first base. V is reduced by 6 bases and J by 7 bases, leaving a spacing of 17 bases between them. CDR1 SQVTM and CDR2 ANQGSEA are derived from the germline V gene. In total, approximately 700 healthy bone marrow donors made up the cohort. Cohort members were all nominally healthy when sampled, although unrecorded immune exposures were likely present. The donor was CMV seronegative and belonged to the group of roughly 330 seronegative cohort members. A peripheral blood sample was provided by each donor, and peripheral blood mononuclear cells were used for TCR beta sequencing. The Qiagen DNeasy Blood Extraction Kit was used to extract genomic DNA from the blood cell samples.

This specimen comes from a study of cytomegalovirus exposure and HLA in healthy donors (dated by TCRdb to 2016 to 2017). For the wider study: According to an earlier analysis of around 600 of the donors, 150 million to 200 million T cells yielded 120 million or so unique TCR beta sequences and about 300 Gb of sequence data. An early release that covered about 600 HLA-typed donors contained approximately 300 gigabases of sequencing data and roughly 84 million unique TCR sequences. Of the roughly 430 genotyped donors, over 65% fell in the genetic ancestry cluster associated with self-reported Caucasian donors. The study aimed to test whether signatures of past pathogen exposure could be identified by cataloging public T cell receptors. The study used immunosequencing to profile the T cell repertoires of approximately 630 subjects and linked those repertoires to cytomegalovirus serostatus. A separate validation cohort of about 110 different subjects was used in addition to the roughly 620-subject first cohort. To predict cytomegalovirus infection status, the study brought together high-throughput TCR immunosequencing, statistical association of individual TCRs with disease status, and machine learning. A later analysis re-examined previously published TCR beta repertoires from more than 650 donors and added high-resolution HLA genotyping to investigate patterns of TCR occurrence. Rather than using new phenotypic data, the later analysis identified candidate immune exposures from TCR beta sequences and from how often those sequences occurred across donors. To decide whether each TCR beta V gene segment behaved as functional or pseudogenic, an earlier analysis of fewer than 750 of the donors relied on high-throughput TCR beta sequencing. Alongside the repertoire data, information on donor age, sex, ethnicity and CMV serostatus was compiled. A later genetic analysis took genome-wide SNP genotypes for about 55% of the 666 donors and used that subset as a discovery cohort. Every repertoire in the discovery cohort had been generated on one and the same sequencing platform. HLA typing covered class I and class II loci at four-digit resolution. Typing coverage differed by locus: A, B, C, DRB1 and DQB1 were typed in about 620-630 donors, DQA1 in approximately 520, DPA1 in 600 to 610, and DPB1 in about 450. Four to six DR-DQ haplotypes were handled as single units for association and clustering, since linkage in the cohort was strong. Among over 350 genotyped donors of the cohort, an average of approximately 240,000 unique TCR beta nucleotide sequences were sequenced per donor, roughly 18% of them non-productive.

Study-wide findings and limitations: In a later analysis, HLA-associated TCR beta chains showed more clonal expansion and lower generation probabilities than non-associated chains that were equally common. In both the original and validation cohorts, the classifier was reported to diagnose cytomegalovirus status with high specificity and sensitivity. A few of the identified cytomegalovirus-associated TCR beta chains were confirmed in vitro to be specific for cytomegalovirus antigens. Only TCR beta chains were sequenced in this cohort, and the absence of alpha or paired-chain data limited detectable features. A further reported finding was that TCR beta sequences accurately predicted the HLA-A and HLA-B alleles for most subjects in the first cohort. Correlated functional status among segregating V segments might reflect linkage disequilibrium, but an unknown experimental factor could not be ruled out. Most TCR sequences were seen in very few donors, while some public TCRs were found in many individuals. A later analysis reported that several top co-occurrence clusters appeared linked to parvovirus B19, influenza, CMV and Epstein-Barr virus. Because some donors lacked HLA typing at each locus, the association tests relied only on the typed subset. Some IMGT-functional V segments, including TRBV6-2 and TRBV6-3, could not be told apart with the 87-base-pair reads, so those segments were excluded. According to a later analysis, most CMV-associated TCR beta chains appeared to be HLA-restricted, and the HLA associations seemed to be driven largely by CMV exposure. The study listed 150 to 200 TCR beta chains as associated with cytomegalovirus. For the cohort, immune exposure information was limited to CMV serostatus. A cluster of highly shared sequence variants was judged likely to represent a technical artifact of the sequencing pipeline. Because counts were too low, roughly 18 rarely observed V segments, including chromosome 9 orphons, were left out of the earlier analysis of approximately 500 of the donors. When HLA alleles, especially DR and DQ, strongly co-occurred, attributing TCR associations to individual alleles was difficult. In a later genetic analysis, a missense DCLRE1C variant was associated with V-gene and J-gene trimming of TCR beta chains, and the association was replicated in an independent cohort. At a false discovery rate of 0.05, a later analysis linked 16,951 TCR beta sequences to specific HLA alleles. An earlier analysis of approximately 530 of the donors showed that most TCR beta V segments appeared in productive rearrangements either about 87% or about 30% of the time, which broadly matched IMGT annotations. Presence/absence analyses assumed roughly uniform sequencing depth across donors, an assumption that may not hold. According to a later analysis, TCR association rates differed among HLA loci, with DRB1 alleles showing the most associated TCRs and HLA-C alleles showing the fewest. In a later genetic analysis, fewer N-insertions in productive TCRs were reported among donors in an Asian-associated ancestry cluster than the roughly 700-donor mean. The authors suggested that the approach could potentially be extended to other disease states and immunological phenotypes.

The library relied on the immunoSEQ multiplex PCR assay. A mixture of 60 forward primers for TCR Vbeta segments and 13 reverse primers for TCR Jbeta segments was used in the multiplex PCR. Amplification of the CDR3 region of rearranged TCR beta genes was performed with a multiplex PCR assay on genomic DNA. The amplified TCR beta libraries were sequenced on the Illumina HiSeq System as 87-base-pair reads. From the authors' description of their analysis: A later analysis tallied 75 million to 95 million unique TCR beta chains across the approximately 670 repertoires, and some 10 million of those chains were shared by two or more donors. Raw reads were error-corrected and collapsed into unique sequences with a nearest-neighbor algorithm that merged closely related sequences to remove PCR and sequencing errors. To assign V, D and J gene segments, CDR3 sequences were aligned to IMGT reference sequences. For a sequence to be retained, a match of at least six nucleotides to both a V gene segment and a J gene segment was required. Rearrangements were classified as productive when the CDR3 lacked stop codons and remained in frame with V and J, and all other rearrangements were classified as non-productive. Following IMGT convention, CDR3 was defined as the stretch from the second conserved V-encoded cysteine up to the conserved J-encoded phenylalanine. The earlier analysis of 550 to 650 of the donors excluded any sequence lacking an unambiguous match to a single V gene segment. An earlier analysis of over 450 of the donors classified V segments as functional when productive rearrangements were above 56.7% and as segregating when the standard deviation between donors was above 5%. A statistical classification framework was built for diagnosing cytomegalovirus status from the catalog of TCR beta chain sequences. In a later analysis, V and J genes were assigned by comparing TCR nucleotide sequences against IMGT/GENE-DB human TR gene sequences. Using the TCRdist pipeline, a later analysis assigned CDR3 sequences along with most-parsimonious VDJ recombination scenarios. A later analysis defined each TCR beta chain by its CDR3 amino acid sequence plus V-gene family, and excluded reads lacking a unique V-gene family. In a later analysis, 500 to 650 highly shared, low-generation-probability nucleotide sequences were removed to address suspected cross-contamination and a sequencing artifact. A later analysis calculated a clonal expansion index for each public chain from normalized within-repertoire ranks of inferred template counts. In a later analysis, generation probabilities were computed with a VDJ recombination model fitted to out-of-frame rearrangements, and the resulting probabilities were checked against IGoR. In a later analysis, hypergeometric tests were used to score TCR-TCR, TCR-HLA and TCR-CMV co-occurrence, with a repertoire-size bias correction applied to TCR pairs. A later analysis estimated false discovery rates by permuting HLA or CMV assignments 20 times. In a later analysis, co-occurring TCRs were grouped with DBSCAN, and TCRdist sequence similarity was added when clustering was performed within HLA-allele-positive subsets. Repertoires with fewer than 30,000 or more than 120,000 public chains were left out of co-occurrence clustering, as were about 5 repertoires with anomalous nucleotide sharing. TCRdb stores this immuneACCESS table with in-frame sequences only. Part of the clones is absent; in the studies checked, under half of the shortfall reflects unresolved V genes, and no reason is known for the rest. The V and J calls and clone size are taken from that table; D and trimming were inferred from the DNA. The sample records some 160,000 clones, 80% to 90% of which are singletons. About 2.1% of the sample belongs to the ten largest clones.

The sequencing sample was made of PBMCs. The V gene is TRBV29-1 and the J gene is TRBJ2-3, with no confident D gene call. The sequence came from a woman younger than 30 in good health and CMV-seronegative. The CDR3 loop reads CSVEPGEFYTQYF. The nucleotide sequence is given as TGCAGCGTGGAACCGGGTGAATTTTATACGCAGTATTTT.